The present T cell receptor beta chain was sequenced within a study of Graves' ophthalmopathy and Graves' hyperthyroidism (dated by TCRdb to the late 2010s). With regard to the full study: Peripheral blood was collected at initial diagnosis, prior to any treatment. The study used signatures of the TCR beta repertoire to tell Graves' ophthalmopathy apart from Graves' hyperthyroidism and to predict which patients would progress to ophthalmopathy. In total, approximately 130 blood samples were TCR-sequenced: approximately 42 ophthalmopathy, some 75 hyperthyroidism and roughly 17 hyperthyroidism-to-ophthalmopathy patients. A discovery set of 100 patients (around 44 ophthalmopathy, 55 to 60 stable hyperthyroidism) was enrolled to explore V-J signatures distinguishing ophthalmopathy from hyperthyroidism. The independent validation cohort included approximately 19 hyperthyroidism patients plus 17 patients who later progressed from hyperthyroidism to ophthalmopathy. In more than five hyperthyroidism patients, the T-cell repertoires found in thyroid tissue were compared with those found in blood. After sampling, hyperthyroidism patients received methimazole starting at 30 mg daily, and ophthalmopathy patients received high-dose intravenous methylprednisolone. For training and testing, the 80 to 100 patients in the discovery cohort were randomly divided in a 7:3 ratio.

CDR1 and CDR2, per the germline V gene, are SGHAT and FQNNGV. Measured from the cysteine to the phenylalanine, the CDR3 is 16 residues long. Only the CDR3 region is kept as DNA, spanning 48 bases read in frame from base 1. The germline V and J ends show losses of 6 bases and 4 bases respectively, and no gene match explains 8 bases of the junction. This clonotype was recorded at least ten times. This clone's antigen is unknown. No base quality information exists; no much larger clone differs at one position. For repertoire sequencing, the TCR beta CDR3 regions were amplified from RNA transcripts. The first round was an RT-PCR using HTBI primers with the Qiagen OneStep RT-PCR kit, and this first round was followed by a second-round multiplex PCR, then size selection and purification. Sequencing of the libraries was carried out on an Illumina HiSeq2000 in paired-end mode with 100 bp reads. The published analysis was carried out like this. SOAPnuke was used for read processing, and reads with adapters, uncalled bases, a mean Phred below 15, or no exact constant-primer or identifier match were discarded. COPE v1.2.5 was used to merge the high-quality paired reads. Clonotypes were defined as unique nucleotide sequences and were aligned to IMGT TRB V, D and J references using MiTCR v1.1. The analysis was limited to V-J combinations with a frequency above 0.0001, which together covered 98% to 99.2% of repertoires. For each V-J combination, a TCR clonal expansion and chaos score was defined as the ratio of F50 clonal expansion to chaos observed in the TCRdist matrix. Features were reduced by Welch's t-statistics and random forest to 10 to 15 V-J combinations, which fed a naive Bayes classifier. The Morisita-Horn index was used to measure how similar the thyroid and blood repertoires were. The public sequencing data were trimmed at Q25 with fastp and processed into clonotypes with MiXCR by TCRdb, which kept only in-frame beta chains. Each CDR3 protein appears once, grouped with its most common genes and DNA. These V and J calls are TCRdb output, not the study's own analysis. This sample holds about 400,000 distinct CDR3 sequences; around 17% were observed only once. The ten largest account for approximately 1.4% of the sample.

Patients with ophthalmopathy had moderately to severely active disease, with a Clinical Activity Score of 3 or more, a NOSPECS grade of 4 or more, and a disease duration of less than 3 months. Anyone with other autoimmune diseases, uncontrolled infections, pregnancy or lactation was excluded from the study. Clinical symptoms, serum thyroxine, TRAb, thyroid ultrasound and orbital computed tomography formed the basis of the diagnosis. PBMCs were isolated from about 9.2 ml of fresh peripheral blood by Ficoll-Paque density gradient centrifugation. Total RNA was extracted with Trizol reagent and quality-checked on an Agilent 2100 Bioanalyzer. Results the study describes overall, beyond this receptor: Most expanded thyroid clonotypes with a frequency above 0.001 also appeared in blood, which suggests that blood repertoires may reflect the immune response in the thyroid. Ophthalmopathy was separated from stable hyperthyroidism by the 13-signature model with about 90% sensitivity and about 81% specificity in cross-validation and with 80%/75% in the test set. In validation, the model predicted ophthalmopathy progression with 70.59% sensitivity and 72.22% specificity; 12 predicted patients were CT-confirmed with GO in a median of 6.5 months. No statistical method was used to predetermine the sample size, and group allocation was not hidden from the investigators.

This clonotype was obtained from a woman aged 18 to 35 with Graves' ophthalmopathy. Donor details come from another sample of the same person, matched by shared clones. In this chain, TRBV11-2 is recombined with TRBJ2-2, with 10 central nucleotides matching TRBD1. What was sequenced was peripheral blood. The CDR3 is CASSSTGGAITGELFF. The DNA sequence is as follows: TGTGCCAGCAGTTCGACAGGGGGCGCAATCACCGGGGAGCTGTTTTTT.